Sequencing of this T cell receptor beta chain was carried out in a study of T cell responses to AZD1222 COVID-19 vaccine. Points from the study as a whole: In a largely white British group with more females than males, clonal diversity was possibly underestimated. Vaccine-associated CD4 TCRs ranged over spike, dominating at 160-218 and 743-854. Researchers took repertoire samples only after the peak T cell response had come. Only five or six AZD1222 recipients tested seropositive at baseline.

This CDR3 is 17 amino acids long. V dropped 1 base and J dropped 5; count of bases not matched to a gene: 10. In germline, CDR1 is LNHDA, CDR2 SQIVND (reference sequence). Method: immunoSEQ multiplex PCR; TCRdb's copy keeps in-frame clones and lacks some. The sample holds 150,000 to 200,000 clones, about 90% seen once. A remark on this clone: Its antigen is not known.

This material consisted of peripheral blood, taken 28 days after the second AZD1222 dose. The receptor was isolated from an adult who received the AZD1222 COVID-19 vaccine. The genes are TRBV19 and TRBJ2-2; TRBD2 agrees at 7 bases. The CDR3 loop reads CASSIGGGAGGTGELFF. The CDR3 DNA is TGTGCCAGTAGTATAGGTGGCGGGGCCGGGGGGACCGGGGAGCTGTTTTTT.